Detailed here is one T cell receptor (beta chain). Its antigen is currently unknown. The data are from a study of STAT5B mutations in CD4+ large granular lymphocyte leukemia. Study-level results: Compared with healthy controls (2/35), patient top clones favored TRBV06 (8/27).

Original handling: Lowest detectable productive clonotype frequency was 2.59 x 10-5. TCRdb's copy holds only in-frame clones and misses some; the assay was immunoSEQ multiplex PCR. D and trimming come from the DNA, and the V and J calls and clone size come from that table. Of tens of thousands of clones listed, just under 75% are singletons. The CDR3 contains 21 residues. The sequenced material came from CD4+ T cells from blood buffy coats. The origin of this receptor is a human donor in good health. This chain joins TRBV21-1 and TRBJ1-1; the DNA was not used to check the table's D call, TRBD1. TRBV21-1 is a listed pseudogene. The CDR3 sequence is CASSKGTRSLRGRAGCTEAFF. The CDR3, as DNA: TGTGCCAGCAGCAAGGGTACGAGGTCACTCAGGGGGCGAGCGGGGTGCACTGAAGCTTTCTTT.